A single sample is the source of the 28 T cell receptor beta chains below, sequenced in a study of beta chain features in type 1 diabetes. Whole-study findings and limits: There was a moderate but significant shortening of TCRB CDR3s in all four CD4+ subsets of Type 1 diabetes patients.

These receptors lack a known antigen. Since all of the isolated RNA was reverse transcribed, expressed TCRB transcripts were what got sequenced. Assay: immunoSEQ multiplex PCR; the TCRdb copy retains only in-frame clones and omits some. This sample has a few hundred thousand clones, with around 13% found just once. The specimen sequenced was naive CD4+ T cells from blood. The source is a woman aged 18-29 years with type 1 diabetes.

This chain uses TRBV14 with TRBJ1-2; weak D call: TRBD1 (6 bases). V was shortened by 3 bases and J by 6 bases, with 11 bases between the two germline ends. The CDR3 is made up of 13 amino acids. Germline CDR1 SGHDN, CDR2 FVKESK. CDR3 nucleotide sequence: TGTGCCAGCAGCCATTTTCCAGGGGATGGCTACACCTTC. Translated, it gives CASSHFPGDGYTF.

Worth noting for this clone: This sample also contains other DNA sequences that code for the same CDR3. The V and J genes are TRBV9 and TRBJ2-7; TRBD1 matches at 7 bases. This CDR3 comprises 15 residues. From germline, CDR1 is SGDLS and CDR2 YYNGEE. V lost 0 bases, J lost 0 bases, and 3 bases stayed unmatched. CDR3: CASSVEAGGSYEQYF. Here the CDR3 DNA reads TGTGCCAGCAGCGTAGAGGCAGGGGGCTCCTACGAGCAGTACTTC.

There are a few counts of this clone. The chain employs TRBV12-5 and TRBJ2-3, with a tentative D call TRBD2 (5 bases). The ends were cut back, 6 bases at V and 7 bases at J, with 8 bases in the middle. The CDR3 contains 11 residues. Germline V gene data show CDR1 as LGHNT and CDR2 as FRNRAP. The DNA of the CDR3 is TGTGCTAGTGGCAGCGGTCATACGCAGTATTTT. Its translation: CASGSGHTQYF.

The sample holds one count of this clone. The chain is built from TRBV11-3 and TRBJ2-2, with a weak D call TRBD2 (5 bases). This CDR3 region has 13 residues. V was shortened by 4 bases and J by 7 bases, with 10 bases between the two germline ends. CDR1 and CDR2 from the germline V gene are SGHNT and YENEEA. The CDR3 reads CASSSKAGGELFF. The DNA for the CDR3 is TGTGCCAGCAGCTCCAAGGCGGGCGGGGAGCTGTTTTTT.

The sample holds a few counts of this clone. CDR3 sequence reads: CATSLTVNVEETQYF. The CDR3 DNA follows: TGTGCCACCAGCTTAACAGTAAACGTTGAAGAGACCCAGTACTTC. The gene calls are TRBV15 and TRBJ2-5; D gene uncertain. Germline CDR1 LNHNV, CDR2 YYDKDF (reference sequence). CDR3 length: 15 amino acids. The V end lost 5 bases, the J end lost 3 bases, and 16 bases lay between the germline ends.

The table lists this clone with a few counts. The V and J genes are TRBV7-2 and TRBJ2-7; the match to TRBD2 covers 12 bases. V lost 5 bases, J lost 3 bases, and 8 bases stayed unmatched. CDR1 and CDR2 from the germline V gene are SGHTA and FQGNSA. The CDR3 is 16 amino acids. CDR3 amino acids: CASSPQPGLAGYEQYF. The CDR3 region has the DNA TGTGCCAGCAGCCCCCAGCCGGGACTAGCGGGCTACGAGCAGTACTTC.

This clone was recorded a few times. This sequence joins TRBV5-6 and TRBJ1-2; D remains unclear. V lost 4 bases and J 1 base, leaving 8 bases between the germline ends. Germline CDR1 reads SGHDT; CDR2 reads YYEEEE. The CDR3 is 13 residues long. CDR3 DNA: TGTGCCAGCAGCGCCGGGAATAACTATGGCTACACCTTC. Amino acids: CASSAGNNYGYTF.

In DNA form, the CDR3 reads TGTGCCAGCAGTTTGGCCAGGGGTCTAAAACTGTTTTTT. The encoded protein is CASSLARGLKLFF. The chain is built from TRBV28 and TRBJ1-4; perhaps TRBD1 as D (6 bases). The CDR3 is 13 amino acids. Germline-derived CDR1 and CDR2 are MDHEN and SYDVKM. Trimming took off 3 bases at V and 10 bases at J, with 12 bases between the two ends.

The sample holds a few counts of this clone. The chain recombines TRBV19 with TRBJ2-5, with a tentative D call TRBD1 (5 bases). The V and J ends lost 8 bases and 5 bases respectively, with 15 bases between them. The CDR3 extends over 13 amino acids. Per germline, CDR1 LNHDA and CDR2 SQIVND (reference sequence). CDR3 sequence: CASSSQGMETQYF. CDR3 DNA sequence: TGTGCCAGTTCCTCTCAGGGAATGGAGACCCAGTACTTC.

The chain's CDR3 is CASSQTQILSYGYTF. CDR3 sequence (DNA): TGCGCCAGCAGCCAAACCCAAATCCTTAGCTATGGCTACACCTTC. The chain employs TRBV4-3 and TRBJ1-2; no clear D gene. The CDR3 sequence is 15 residues long. Germline-derived CDR1 and CDR2 are LGHNA and YSLEER. V was cut by 2 bases and J by 4 bases, with 14 bases left in between.

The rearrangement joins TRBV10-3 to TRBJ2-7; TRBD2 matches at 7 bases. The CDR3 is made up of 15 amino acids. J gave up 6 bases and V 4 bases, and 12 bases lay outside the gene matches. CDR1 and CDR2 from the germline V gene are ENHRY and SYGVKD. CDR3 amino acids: CAISAGMGGVGEQYF. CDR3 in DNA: TGTGCCATCAGTGCTGGTATGGGAGGGGTAGGCGAGCAGTACTTC.

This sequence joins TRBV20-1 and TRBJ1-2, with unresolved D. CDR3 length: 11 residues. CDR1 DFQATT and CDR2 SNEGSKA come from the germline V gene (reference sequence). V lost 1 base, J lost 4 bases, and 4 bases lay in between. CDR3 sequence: CSARVAYGYTF. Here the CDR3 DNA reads TGCAGTGCTAGAGTAGCCTATGGCTACACCTTC.

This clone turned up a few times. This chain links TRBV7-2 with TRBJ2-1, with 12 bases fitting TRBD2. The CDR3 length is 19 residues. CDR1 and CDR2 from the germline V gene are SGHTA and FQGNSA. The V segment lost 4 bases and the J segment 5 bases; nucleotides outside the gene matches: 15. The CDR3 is CASSSKLKTSGGGNNEQFF. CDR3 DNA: TGTGCCAGCAGCTCCAAGTTAAAGACTAGCGGGGGTGGGAACAATGAGCAGTTCTTC.

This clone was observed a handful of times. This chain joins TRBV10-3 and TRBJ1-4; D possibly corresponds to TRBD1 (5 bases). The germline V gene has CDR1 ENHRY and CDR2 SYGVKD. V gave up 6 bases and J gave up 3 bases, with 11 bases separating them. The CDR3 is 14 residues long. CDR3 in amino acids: CAIRDSSANEKLFF. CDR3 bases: TGTGCCATCAGAGACAGTAGTGCTAATGAAAAACTGTTTTTT.

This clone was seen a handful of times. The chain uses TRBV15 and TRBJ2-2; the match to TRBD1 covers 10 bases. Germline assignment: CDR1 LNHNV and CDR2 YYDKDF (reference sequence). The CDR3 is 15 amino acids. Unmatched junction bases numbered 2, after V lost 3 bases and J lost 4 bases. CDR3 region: CATSSRTGGTGELFF. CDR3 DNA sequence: TGTGCCACCAGCAGTAGGACAGGGGGCACCGGGGAGCTGTTTTTT. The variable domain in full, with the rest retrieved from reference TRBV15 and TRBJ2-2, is DAMVIQNPRYQVTQFGKPVTLSCSQTLNHNVMYWYQQKSSQAPKLLFHYYDKDFNNEADTPDNFQSRRPNTSFCFLDIRSPGLGDTAMYLCATSSRTGGTGELFFGEGSRLTVL.

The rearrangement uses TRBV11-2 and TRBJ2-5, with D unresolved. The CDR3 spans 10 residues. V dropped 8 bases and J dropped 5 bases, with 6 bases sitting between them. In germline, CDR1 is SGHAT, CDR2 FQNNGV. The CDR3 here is CASGPETQYF. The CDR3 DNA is TGTGCCAGCGGCCCGGAGACCCAGTACTTC.

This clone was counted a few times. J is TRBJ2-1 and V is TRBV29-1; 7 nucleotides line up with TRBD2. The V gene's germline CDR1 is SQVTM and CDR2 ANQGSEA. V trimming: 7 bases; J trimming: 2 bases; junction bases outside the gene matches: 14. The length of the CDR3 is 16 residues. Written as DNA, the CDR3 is TGCAGCGCACCGTTTCAAGTCGGGAGGACCTACAATGAGCAGTTCTTC. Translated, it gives CSAPFQVGRTYNEQFF.

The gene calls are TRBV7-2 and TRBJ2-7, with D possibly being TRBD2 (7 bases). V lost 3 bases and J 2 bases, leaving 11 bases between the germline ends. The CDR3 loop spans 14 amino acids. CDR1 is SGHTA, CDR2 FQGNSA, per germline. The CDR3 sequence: CASSFSGGPYEQYF. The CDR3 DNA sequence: TGTGCCAGCAGCTTTTCCGGGGGGCCCTACGAGCAGTACTTC.

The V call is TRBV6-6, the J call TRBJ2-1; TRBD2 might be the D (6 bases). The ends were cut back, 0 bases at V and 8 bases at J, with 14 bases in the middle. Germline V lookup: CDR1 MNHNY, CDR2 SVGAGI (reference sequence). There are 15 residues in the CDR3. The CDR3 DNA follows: TGTGCCAGCAGTTACTCGCCGGGGACTGGGCATGAGCAGTTCTTC. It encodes CASSYSPGTGHEQFF.

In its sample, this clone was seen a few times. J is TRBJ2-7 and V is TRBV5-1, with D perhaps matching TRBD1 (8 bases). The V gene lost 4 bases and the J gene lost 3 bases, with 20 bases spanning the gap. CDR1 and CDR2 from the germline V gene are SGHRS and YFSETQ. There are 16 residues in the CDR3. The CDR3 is CASSPGGGDRYYEQYF. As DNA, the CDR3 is TGCGCCAGCAGCCCAGGAGGGGGGGACAGGTACTACGAGCAGTACTTC.

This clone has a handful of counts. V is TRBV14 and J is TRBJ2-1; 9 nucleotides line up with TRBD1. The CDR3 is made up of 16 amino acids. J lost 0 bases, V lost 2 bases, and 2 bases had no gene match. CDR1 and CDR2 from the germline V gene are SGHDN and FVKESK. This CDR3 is CASSQTGGGSYNEQFF. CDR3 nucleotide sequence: TGTGCCAGCAGCCAAACAGGGGGCGGCTCCTACAATGAGCAGTTCTTC.

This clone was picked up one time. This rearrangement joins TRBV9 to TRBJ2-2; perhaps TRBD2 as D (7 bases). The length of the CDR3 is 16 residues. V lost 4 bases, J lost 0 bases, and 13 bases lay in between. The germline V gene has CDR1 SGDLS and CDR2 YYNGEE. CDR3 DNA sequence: TGTGCCAGCAGCCCTCGGGGGGCCACGAACACCGGGGAGCTGTTTTTT. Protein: CASSPRGATNTGELFF. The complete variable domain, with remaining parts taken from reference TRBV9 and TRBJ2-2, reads DSGVTQTPKHLITATGQRVTLRCSPRSGDLSVYWYQQSLDQGLQFLIQYYNGEERAKGNILERFSAQQFPDLHSELNLSSLELGDSALYFCASSPRGATNTGELFFGEGSRLTVL.

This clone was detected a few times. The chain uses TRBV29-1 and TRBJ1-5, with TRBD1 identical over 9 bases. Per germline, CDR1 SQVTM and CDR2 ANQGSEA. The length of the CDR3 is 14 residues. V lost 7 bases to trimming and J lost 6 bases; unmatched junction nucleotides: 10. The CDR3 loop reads CSAITGGGGQPQHF. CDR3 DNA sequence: TGCAGCGCAATCACAGGGGGCGGCGGTCAGCCCCAGCATTTT.

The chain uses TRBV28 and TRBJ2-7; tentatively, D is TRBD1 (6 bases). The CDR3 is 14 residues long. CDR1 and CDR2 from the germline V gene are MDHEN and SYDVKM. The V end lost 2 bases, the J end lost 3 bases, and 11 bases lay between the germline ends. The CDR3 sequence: CASSLGQRSYEQYF. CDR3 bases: TGTGCCAGCAGTTTAGGACAGCGCAGCTACGAGCAGTACTTC.

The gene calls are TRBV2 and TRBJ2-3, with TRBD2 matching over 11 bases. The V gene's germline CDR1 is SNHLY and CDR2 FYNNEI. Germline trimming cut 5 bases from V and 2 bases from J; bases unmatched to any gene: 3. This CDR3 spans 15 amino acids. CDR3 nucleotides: TGTGCCAGCAGTCTGGGACTAGCGGTCACAGATACGCAGTATTTT. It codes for CASSLGLAVTDTQYF. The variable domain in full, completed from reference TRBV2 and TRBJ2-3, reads EPEVTQTPSHQVTQMGQEVILRCVPISNHLYFYWYRQILGQKVEFLVSFYNNEISEKSEIFDDQFSVERPDGSNFTLKIRSTKLEDSAMYFCASSLGLAVTDTQYFGPGTRLTVL.

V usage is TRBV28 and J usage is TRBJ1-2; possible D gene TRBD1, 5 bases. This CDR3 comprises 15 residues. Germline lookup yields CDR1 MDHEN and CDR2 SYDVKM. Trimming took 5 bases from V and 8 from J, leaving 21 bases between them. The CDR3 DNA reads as TGTGCCAGCAGTAAACCGGATAAGGGGTACGAAGGCTACACCTTC. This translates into CASSKPDKGYEGYTF.

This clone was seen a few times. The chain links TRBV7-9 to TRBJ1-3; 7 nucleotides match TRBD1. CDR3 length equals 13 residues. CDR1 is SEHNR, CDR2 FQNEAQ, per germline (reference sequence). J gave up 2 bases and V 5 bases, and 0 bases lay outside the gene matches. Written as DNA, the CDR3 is TGTGCCAGCAGCCAGGGGGCTGGAAACACCATATATTTT. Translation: CASSQGAGNTIYF.

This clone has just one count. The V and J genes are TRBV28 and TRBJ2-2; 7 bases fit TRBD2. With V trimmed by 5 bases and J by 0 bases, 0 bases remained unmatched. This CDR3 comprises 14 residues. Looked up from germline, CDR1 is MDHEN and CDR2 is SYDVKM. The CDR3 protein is CASSSGANTGELFF. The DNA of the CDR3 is TGTGCCAGCAGTAGCGGGGCGAACACCGGGGAGCTGTTTTTT.